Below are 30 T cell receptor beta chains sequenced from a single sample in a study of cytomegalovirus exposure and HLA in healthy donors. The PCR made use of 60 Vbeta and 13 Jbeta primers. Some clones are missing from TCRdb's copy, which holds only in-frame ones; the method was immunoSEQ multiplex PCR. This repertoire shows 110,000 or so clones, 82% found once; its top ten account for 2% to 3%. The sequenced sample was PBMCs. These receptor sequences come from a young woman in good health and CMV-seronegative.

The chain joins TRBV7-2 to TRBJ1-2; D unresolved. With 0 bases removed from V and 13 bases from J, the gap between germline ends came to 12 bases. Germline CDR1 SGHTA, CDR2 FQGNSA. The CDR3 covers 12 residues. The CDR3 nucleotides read TGTGCCAGCAGCTTAGCCTACTATGAGAGCACCTTC. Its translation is CASSLAYYESTF.

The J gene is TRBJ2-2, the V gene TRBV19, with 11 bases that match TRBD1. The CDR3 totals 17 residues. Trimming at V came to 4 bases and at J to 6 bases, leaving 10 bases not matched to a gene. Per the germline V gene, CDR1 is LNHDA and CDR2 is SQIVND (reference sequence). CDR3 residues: CASSKDRGRLVAGELFF. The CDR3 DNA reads TGTGCCAGTAGTAAGGACAGGGGGCGGCTGGTTGCCGGGGAGCTGTTTTTT.

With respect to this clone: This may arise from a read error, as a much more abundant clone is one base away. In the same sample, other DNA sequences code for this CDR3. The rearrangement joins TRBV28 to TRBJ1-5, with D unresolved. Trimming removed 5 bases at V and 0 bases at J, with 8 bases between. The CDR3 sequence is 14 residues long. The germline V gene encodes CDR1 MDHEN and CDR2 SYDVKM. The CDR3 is CASSPYSSNQPQHF. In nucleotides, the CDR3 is TGTGCCAGCAGTCCTTACAGTAGCAATCAGCCCCAGCATTTT.

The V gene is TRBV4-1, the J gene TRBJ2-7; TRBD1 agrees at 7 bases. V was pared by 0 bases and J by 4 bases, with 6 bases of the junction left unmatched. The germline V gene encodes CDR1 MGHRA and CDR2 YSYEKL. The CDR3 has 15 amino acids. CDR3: CASSQEPYRGYEQYF. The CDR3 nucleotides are TGCGCCAGCAGCCAAGAACCGTACAGGGGATACGAGCAGTACTTC.

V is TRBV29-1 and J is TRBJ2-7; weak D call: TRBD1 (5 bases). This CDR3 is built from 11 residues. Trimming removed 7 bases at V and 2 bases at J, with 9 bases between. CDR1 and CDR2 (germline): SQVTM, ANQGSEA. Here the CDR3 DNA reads TGCAGCGCGGACACAGCCTACGAGCAGTACTTC. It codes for CSADTAYEQYF.

CDR3 nucleotides: TGTGCCAGCAGTTACGAGGGCAGAGAAGCTTTCTTT. Translated, it gives CASSYEGREAFF. This chain connects TRBV6-5 to TRBJ1-1; the D is unclear. The CDR3 runs 12 residues. V lost 2 bases and J lost 8, with 9 bases in between. Per germline, CDR1 MNHEY and CDR2 SVGAGI.

CDR3 region: CASSYGGDFGNTIYF. In DNA, the CDR3 is TGTGCCAGCAGTTACGGGGGCGACTTTGGAAACACCATATATTTT. The chain joins TRBV6-5 to TRBJ1-3; perhaps TRBD1 as D (6 bases). Germline V gene sequence: CDR1 MNHEY, CDR2 SVGAGI. The CDR3 consists of 15 residues. Trimming took off 2 bases at V and 3 bases at J, with 11 bases between the two ends.

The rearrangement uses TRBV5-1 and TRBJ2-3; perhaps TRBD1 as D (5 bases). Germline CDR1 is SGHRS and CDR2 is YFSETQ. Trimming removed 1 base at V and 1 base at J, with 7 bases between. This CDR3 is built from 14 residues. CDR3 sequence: CASSLWGGTDTQYF. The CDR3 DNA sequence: TGCGCCAGCAGCTTGTGGGGCGGCACAGATACGCAGTATTTT.

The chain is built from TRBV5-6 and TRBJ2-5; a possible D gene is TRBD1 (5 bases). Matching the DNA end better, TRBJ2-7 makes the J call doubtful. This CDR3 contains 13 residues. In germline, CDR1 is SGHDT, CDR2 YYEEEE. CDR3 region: CASSLAGSHEQYF. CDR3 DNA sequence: TGTGCCAGCAGCTTGGCAGGGTCCCACGAGCAGTACTTC.

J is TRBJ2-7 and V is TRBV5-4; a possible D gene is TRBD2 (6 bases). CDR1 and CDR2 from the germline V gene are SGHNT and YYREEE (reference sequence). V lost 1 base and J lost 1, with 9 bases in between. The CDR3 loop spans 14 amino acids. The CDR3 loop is CASSLKGGSYEQYF. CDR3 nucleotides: TGTGCCAGCAGCTTGAAAGGAGGGTCCTACGAGCAGTACTTC.

This chain's CDR3 is CASSIETRDTQYF. The CDR3 nucleotides are TGTGCCAGTAGTATTGAGACTCGGGATACGCAGTATTTT. This chain connects TRBV19 to TRBJ2-3; D call uncertain. There are 13 residues in the CDR3. V was pared by 3 bases and J by 6 bases, with 10 bases between. Germline assignment: CDR1 LNHDA and CDR2 SQIVND (reference sequence). Looking up the rest from reference TRBV19 and TRBJ2-3 gives the full variable domain: DGGITQSPKYLFRKEGQNVTLSCEQNLNHDAMYWYRQDPGQGLRLIYYSQIVNDFQKGDIAEGYSVSREKKESFPLTVTSAQKNPTAFYLCASSIETRDTQYFGPGTRLTVL.

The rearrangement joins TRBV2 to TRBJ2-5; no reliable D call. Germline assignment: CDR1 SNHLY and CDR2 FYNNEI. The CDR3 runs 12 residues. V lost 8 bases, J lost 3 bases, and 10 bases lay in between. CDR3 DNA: TGTGCCAGCCTAACTAACGAAGAGACCCAGTACTTC. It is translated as CASLTNEETQYF.

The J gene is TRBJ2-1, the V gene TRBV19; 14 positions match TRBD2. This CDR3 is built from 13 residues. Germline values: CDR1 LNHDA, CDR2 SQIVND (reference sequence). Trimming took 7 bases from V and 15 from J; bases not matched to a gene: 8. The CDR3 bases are TGTGCCAGTACCTCGACTAGCGGGGGGGCCGCGTTCTTC. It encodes CASTSTSGGAAFF.

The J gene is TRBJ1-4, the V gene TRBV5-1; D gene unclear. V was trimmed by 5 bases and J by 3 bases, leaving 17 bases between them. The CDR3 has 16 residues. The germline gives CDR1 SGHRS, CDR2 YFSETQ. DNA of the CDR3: TGCGCCAGCAGACGTGGGAACACAGCGGCTAATGAAAAACTGTTTTTT. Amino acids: CASRRGNTAANEKLFF.

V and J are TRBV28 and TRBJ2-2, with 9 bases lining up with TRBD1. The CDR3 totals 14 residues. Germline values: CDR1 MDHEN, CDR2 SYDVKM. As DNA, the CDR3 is TGTGTTACGACCGGGACAGGGTACACCGGGGAGCTGTTTTTT. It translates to CVTTGTGYTGELFF.

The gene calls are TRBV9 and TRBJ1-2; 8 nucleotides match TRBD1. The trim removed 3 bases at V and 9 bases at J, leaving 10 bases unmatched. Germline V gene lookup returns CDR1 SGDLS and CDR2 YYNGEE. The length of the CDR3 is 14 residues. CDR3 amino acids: CASSAGQGIYSYTF. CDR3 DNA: TGTGCCAGCAGCGCCGGACAGGGTATTTATAGCTACACCTTC. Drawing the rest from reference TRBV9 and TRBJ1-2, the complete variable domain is DSGVTQTPKHLITATGQRVTLRCSPRSGDLSVYWYQQSLDQGLQFLIQYYNGEERAKGNILERFSAQQFPDLHSELNLSSLELGDSALYFCASSAGQGIYSYTFGSGTRLTVV.

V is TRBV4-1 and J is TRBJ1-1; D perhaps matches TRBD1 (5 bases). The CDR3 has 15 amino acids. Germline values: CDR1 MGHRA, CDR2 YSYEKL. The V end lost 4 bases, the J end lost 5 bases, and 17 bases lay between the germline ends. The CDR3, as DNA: TGCGCCAGCAGCCGCTTGCGGGGGGATTGGACTGAAGCTTTCTTT. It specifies CASSRLRGDWTEAFF.

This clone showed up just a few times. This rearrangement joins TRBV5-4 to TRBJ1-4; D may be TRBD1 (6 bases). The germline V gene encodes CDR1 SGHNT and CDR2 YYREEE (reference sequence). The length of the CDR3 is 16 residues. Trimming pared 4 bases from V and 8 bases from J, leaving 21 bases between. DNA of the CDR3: TGTGCCAGCAGCGGGCAGGTTGGGGGCGCAGAAGAAAAACTGTTTTTT. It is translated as CASSGQVGGAEEKLFF.

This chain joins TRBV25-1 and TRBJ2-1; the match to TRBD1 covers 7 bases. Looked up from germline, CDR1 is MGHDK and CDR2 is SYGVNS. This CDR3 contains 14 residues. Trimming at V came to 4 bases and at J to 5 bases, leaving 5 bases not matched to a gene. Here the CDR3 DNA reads TGTGCCAGCAGTGTGGGACAGTTGGACAATGAGCAGTTCTTC. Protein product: CASSVGQLDNEQFF. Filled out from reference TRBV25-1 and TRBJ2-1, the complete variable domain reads EADIYQTPRYLVIGTGKKITLECSQTMGHDKMYWYQQDPGMELHLIHYSYGVNSTEKGDLSSESTVSRIRTEHFPLTLESARPSHTSQYLCASSVGQLDNEQFFGPGTRLTVL.

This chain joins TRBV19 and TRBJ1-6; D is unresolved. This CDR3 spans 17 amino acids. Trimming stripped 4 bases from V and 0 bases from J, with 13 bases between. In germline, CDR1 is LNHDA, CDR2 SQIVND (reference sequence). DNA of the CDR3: TGTGCCAGTAGTAGCATCTTCTCCAGCTCCTATAATTCACCCCTCCACTTT. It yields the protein CASSSIFSSSYNSPLHF.

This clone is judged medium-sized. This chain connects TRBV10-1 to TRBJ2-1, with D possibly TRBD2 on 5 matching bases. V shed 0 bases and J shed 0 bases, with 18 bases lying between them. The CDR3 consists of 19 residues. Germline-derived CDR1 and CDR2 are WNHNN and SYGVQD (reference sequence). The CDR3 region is CASSESGAGRAFSYNEQFF. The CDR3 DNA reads TGCGCCAGCAGTGAGTCCGGTGCCGGGCGGGCCTTCTCCTACAATGAGCAGTTCTTC.

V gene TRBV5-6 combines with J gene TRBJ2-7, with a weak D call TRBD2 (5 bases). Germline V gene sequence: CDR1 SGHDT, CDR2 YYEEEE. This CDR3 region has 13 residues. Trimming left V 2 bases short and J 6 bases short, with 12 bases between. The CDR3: CASSFGLAGEQYV. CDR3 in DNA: TGTGCCAGCAGCTTTGGCCTAGCAGGCGAGCAGTACGTC.

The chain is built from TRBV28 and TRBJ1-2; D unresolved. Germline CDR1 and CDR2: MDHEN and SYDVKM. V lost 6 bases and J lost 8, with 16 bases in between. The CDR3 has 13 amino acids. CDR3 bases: TGTGCCAGCAGCTTTGGACGGAGGACGGGCTACACCTTC. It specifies CASSFGRRTGYTF.

CDR3 DNA: TGTGCCAGTAGTAGGGACAGGGAAGAGACCCAGTACTTC. Translating it yields CASSRDREETQYF. The chain recombines TRBV19 with TRBJ2-5; 9 bases map to TRBD1. V dropped 4 bases and J dropped 3; count of bases not matched to a gene: 0. The CDR3 has 13 amino acids. The V gene's germline CDR1 is LNHDA and CDR2 SQIVND (reference sequence).

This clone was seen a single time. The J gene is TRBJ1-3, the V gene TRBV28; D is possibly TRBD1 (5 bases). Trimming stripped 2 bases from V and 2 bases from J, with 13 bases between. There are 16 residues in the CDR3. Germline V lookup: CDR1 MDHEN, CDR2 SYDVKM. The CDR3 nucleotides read TGTGCCAGCAGTTTAAGACGGACACCTACTGGAAACACCATATATTTT. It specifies CASSLRRTPTGNTIYF. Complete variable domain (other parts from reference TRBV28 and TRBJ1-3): DVKVTQSSRYLVKRTGEKVFLECVQDMDHENMFWYRQDPGLGLRLIYFSYDVKMKEKGDIPEGYSVSREKKERFSLILESASTNQTSMYLCASSLRRTPTGNTIYFGEGSWLTVV.

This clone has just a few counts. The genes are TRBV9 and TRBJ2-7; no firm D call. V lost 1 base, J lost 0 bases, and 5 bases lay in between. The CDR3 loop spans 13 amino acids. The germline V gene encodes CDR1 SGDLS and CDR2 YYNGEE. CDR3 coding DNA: TGTGCCAGCAGCGTACCGGGCTCCTACGAGCAGTACTTC. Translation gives CASSVPGSYEQYF.

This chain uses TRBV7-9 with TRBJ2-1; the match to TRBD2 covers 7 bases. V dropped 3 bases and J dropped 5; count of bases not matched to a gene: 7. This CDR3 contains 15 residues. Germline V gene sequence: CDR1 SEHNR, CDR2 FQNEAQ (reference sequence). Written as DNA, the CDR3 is TGTGCCAGCAGCTTTGAAGCGGGAAGGAACAATGAGCAGTTCTTC. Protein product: CASSFEAGRNNEQFF. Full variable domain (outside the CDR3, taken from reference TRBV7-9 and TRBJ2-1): DTGVSQNPRHKITKRGQNVTFRCDPISEHNRLYWYRQTLGQGPEFLTYFQNEAQLEKSRLLSDRFSAERPKGSFSTLEIQRTEQGDSAMYLCASSFEAGRNNEQFFGPGTRLTVL.

The CDR3 region is CASSSGHGYTF. CDR3 in DNA: TGTGCCAGCAGCTCAGGTCATGGCTACACCTTC. The chain recombines TRBV11-2 with TRBJ1-2, with no clear D. The CDR3 loop spans 11 amino acids. Per the germline V gene, CDR1 is SGHAT and CDR2 is FQNNGV. V lost 4 bases and J 6 bases, leaving 6 bases between the germline ends.

CDR3 in DNA: TGTGCCAGCAGCACAGGAGGGTTTTTGGGGCTCAATGAGCAGTTCTTC. It specifies CASSTGGFLGLNEQFF. The chain employs TRBV9 and TRBJ2-1, with a weak D call TRBD2 (6 bases). Looked up from germline, CDR1 is SGDLS and CDR2 is YYNGEE. V was trimmed by 4 bases and J by 6 bases, leaving 20 bases between them. This CDR3 has 16 residues. The full variable domain, with the rest looked up from reference TRBV9 and TRBJ2-1, is DSGVTQTPKHLITATGQRVTLRCSPRSGDLSVYWYQQSLDQGLQFLIQYYNGEERAKGNILERFSAQQFPDLHSELNLSSLELGDSALYFCASSTGGFLGLNEQFFGPGTRLTVL.

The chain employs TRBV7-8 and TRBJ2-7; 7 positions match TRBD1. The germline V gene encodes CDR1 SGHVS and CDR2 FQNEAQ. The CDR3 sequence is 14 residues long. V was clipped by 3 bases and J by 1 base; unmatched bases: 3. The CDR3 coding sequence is TGTGCCAGCAGCTTCCGGGACAGTTCCTACGAGCAGTACGTC. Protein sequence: CASSFRDSSYEQYV.